This record concerns one T cell receptor beta chain sequence. These data belong to a study of response to subunit inactivated influenza vaccine. TCRdb reprocessed the RT-PCR reads with MiXCR, giving one entry per CDR3 protein. Of fewer than 750,000 distinct CDR3 sequences listed, around 13% are singletons. The material was PBMCs from blood, obtained approximately 12 days after vaccination. This TCR derives from a man aged 50 or older who received an inactivated influenza vaccine.

As DNA, the CDR3 is TGTGCCAGCAGCTTCGCTGGAGGCAATCAGCCCCAGCATTTT. Protein sequence: CASSFAGGNQPQHF. This sequence joins TRBV5-5 and TRBJ1-5; D ambiguous. CDR3 size: 14 residues. CDR1 and CDR2 from the germline V gene are SGHKS and YYEKEE (reference sequence). Trimming stripped 2 bases from V and 2 bases from J, with 8 bases between.